The sample holds one count of the clone carrying this TCR beta chain. The CDR3 runs to 13 residues. Germline trimming cut 3 bases from V and 12 bases from J; bases unmatched to any gene: 9. Germline assignment: CDR1 SGHNT and CDR2 YYREEE (reference sequence). The data are from a study of blood T cell repertoires in COVID-19. In the source study's methods: Amplification of reference gene primers was used by the study to estimate nucleated cell counts. Profiled with immunoSEQ multiplex PCR; TCRdb holds only in-frame clones, not every one. The V and J calls and clone size are taken from that table; D and trimming were inferred from the DNA. Of under 300,000 clones in the sample, 75% to 95% were seen once.

Input material: PBMCs or T cells enriched from blood (not recorded which). This chain uses TRBV5-4 with TRBJ2-4, with TRBD1 matching 7 bases. This receptor was obtained from a woman aged 18 to 35 who had recovered from COVID-19. This chain's CDR3 is CASSSQGMRSQYF. For the CDR3, the DNA is TGTGCCAGCAGCTCACAGGGGATGAGGAGTCAGTACTTC.